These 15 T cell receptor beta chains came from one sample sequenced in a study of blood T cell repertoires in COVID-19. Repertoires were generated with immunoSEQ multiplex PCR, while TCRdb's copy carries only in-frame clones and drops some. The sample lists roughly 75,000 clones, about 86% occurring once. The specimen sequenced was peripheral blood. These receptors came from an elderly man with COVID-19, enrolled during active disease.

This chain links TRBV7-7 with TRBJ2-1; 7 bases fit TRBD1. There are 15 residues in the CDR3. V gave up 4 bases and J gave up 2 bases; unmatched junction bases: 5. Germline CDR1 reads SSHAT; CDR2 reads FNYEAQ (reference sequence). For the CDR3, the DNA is TGTGCCAGCAGCTCGAACAGGGGACCCTACAATGAGCAGTTCTTC. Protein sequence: CASSSNRGPYNEQFF.

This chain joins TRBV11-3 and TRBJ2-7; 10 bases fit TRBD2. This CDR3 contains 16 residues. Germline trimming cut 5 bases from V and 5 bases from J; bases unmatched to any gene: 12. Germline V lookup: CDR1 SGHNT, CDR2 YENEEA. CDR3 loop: CASSPAPGLATDEQYF. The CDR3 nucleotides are TGTGCCAGCAGCCCTGCTCCGGGACTAGCGACCGACGAGCAGTACTTC.

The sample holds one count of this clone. CDR3 protein: CASSRPGGGEYEQYF. In DNA, the CDR3 is TGTGCCAGCAGCCGCCCTGGAGGGGGCGAATACGAGCAGTACTTC. The chain carries TRBV9 and TRBJ2-7, with a weak D call TRBD1 (7 bases). The V gene's germline CDR1 is SGDLS and CDR2 YYNGEE. The CDR3 length is 15 residues. Deletions cut 4 bases from V and 4 bases from J, with 18 bases between.

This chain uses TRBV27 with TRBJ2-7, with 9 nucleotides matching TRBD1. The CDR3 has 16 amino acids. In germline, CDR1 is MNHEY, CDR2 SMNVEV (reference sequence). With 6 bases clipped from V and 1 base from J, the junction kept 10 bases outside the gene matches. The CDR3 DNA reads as TGTGCCAGCAGGCAAACCGGGACAGGGTGGTCCTACGAGCAGTACTTC. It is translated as CASRQTGTGWSYEQYF.

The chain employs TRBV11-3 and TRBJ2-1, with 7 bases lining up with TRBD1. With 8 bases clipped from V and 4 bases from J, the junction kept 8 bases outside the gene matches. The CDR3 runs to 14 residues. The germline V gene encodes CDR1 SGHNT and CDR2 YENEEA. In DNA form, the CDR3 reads TGTGCCAGCGGAGACAGGGTCGATTACAATGAGCAGTTCTTC. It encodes CASGDRVDYNEQFF.

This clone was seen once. The CDR3 DNA reads TGTGCCAGCAGCATCGACGGACTCTCTAACACCGGGGAGCTGTTTTTT. It specifies CASSIDGLSNTGELFF. The V call is TRBV6-2 or TRBV6-3, the J call TRBJ2-2, with TRBD2 as a possible D gene (5 bases). Germline V gene data show CDR1 as MNHEY and CDR2 as SVGEGT. Trimming pared 6 bases from V and 2 bases from J, leaving 16 bases between. The CDR3 is 16 residues long.

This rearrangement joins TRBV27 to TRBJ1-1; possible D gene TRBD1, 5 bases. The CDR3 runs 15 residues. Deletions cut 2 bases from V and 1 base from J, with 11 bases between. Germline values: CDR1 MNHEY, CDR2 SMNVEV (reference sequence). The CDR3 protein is CASSLPGMGNTEAFF. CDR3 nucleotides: TGTGCCAGCAGTTTACCAGGGATGGGGAACACTGAAGCTTTCTTT.

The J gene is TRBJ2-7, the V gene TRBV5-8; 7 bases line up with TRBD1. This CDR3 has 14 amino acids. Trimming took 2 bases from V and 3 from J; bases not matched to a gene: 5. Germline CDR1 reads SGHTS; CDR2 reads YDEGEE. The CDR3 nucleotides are TGTGCCAGCAGCTTCGACAGGGTAAACTACGAGCAGTACTTC. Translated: CASSFDRVNYEQYF.

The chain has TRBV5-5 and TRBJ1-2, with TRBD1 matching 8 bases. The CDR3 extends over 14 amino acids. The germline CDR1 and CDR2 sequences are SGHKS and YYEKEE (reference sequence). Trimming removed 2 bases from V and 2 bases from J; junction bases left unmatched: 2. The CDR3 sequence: CASSFDRGNYGYTF. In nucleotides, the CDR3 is TGTGCCAGCAGCTTCGACAGGGGAAACTATGGCTACACCTTC.

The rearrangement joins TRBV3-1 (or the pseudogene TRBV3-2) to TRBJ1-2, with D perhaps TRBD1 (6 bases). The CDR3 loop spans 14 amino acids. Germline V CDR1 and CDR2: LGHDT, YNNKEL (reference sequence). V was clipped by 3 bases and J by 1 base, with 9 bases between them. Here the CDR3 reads CASSQNRDNYGYTF. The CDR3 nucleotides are TGTGCCAGCAGCCAGAACAGGGATAACTATGGCTACACCTTC.

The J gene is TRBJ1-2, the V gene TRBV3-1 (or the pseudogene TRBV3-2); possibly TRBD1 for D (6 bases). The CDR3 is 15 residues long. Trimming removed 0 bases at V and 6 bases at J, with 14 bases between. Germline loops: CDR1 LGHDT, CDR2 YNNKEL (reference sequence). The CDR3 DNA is TGTGCCAGCAGCCAAGAAAGGACAGCGGCCCATGGCTACACCTTC. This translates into CASSQERTAAHGYTF.

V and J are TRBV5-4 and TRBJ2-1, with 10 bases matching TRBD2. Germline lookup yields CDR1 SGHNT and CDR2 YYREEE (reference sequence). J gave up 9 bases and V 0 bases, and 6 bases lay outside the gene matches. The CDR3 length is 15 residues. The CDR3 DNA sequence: TGTGCCAGCAGCTTGGTCCTAGCGGGGGAAGGTGAGCAGTTCTTC. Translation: CASSLVLAGEGEQFF.

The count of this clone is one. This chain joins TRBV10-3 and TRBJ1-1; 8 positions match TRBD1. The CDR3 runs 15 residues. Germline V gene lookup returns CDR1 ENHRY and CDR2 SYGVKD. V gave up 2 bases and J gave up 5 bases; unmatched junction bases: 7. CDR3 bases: TGTGCCATCAGTGAGGGGAGACAGGGGAAGACTGAAGCTTTCTTT. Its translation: CAISEGRQGKTEAFF.

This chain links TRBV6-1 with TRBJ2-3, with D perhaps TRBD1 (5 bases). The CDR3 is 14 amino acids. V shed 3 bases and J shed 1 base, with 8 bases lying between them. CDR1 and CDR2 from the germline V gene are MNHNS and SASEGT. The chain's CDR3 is CASSEAGRTDTQYF. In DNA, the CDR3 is TGTGCCAGCAGTGAGGCAGGGCGCACAGATACGCAGTATTTT.

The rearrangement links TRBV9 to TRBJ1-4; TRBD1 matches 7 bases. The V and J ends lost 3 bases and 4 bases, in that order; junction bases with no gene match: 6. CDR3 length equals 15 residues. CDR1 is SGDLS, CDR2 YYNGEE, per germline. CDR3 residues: CASSGQGTVNEKLFF. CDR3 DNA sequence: TGTGCCAGCAGCGGGCAAGGGACAGTTAATGAAAAACTGTTTTTT.